This T cell receptor (beta chain) was recovered during a study of cytomegalovirus exposure and HLA in healthy donors. Study conclusions and caveats: Data from an earlier analysis indicated that most TCR beta V segments were productive either about 90% or about 30% of the time. Immune exposure information comprised only CMV serostatus.

There are a few counts of this clone. The antigen remains unidentified. Although they were nominally healthy when sampled, donors likely had unrecorded immune exposures. The V segment lost 1 base and the J segment 2 bases; nucleotides outside the gene matches: 2. Germline CDR1 reads SGHVS; CDR2 reads FQNEAQ. CDR3 length equals 14 residues. With 60 Vbeta and 13 Jbeta primers, the PCR was carried out. Measured with immunoSEQ multiplex PCR; TCRdb has only the in-frame clones, and not every one. The sample records over 100,000 clones, around three quarters being singletons. Sequencing was carried out using PBMCs. This clonotype was obtained from a man aged 30-40 years in good health and CMV-seropositive. V is TRBV7-8 and J is TRBJ2-7, with TRBD2 matching over 7 bases. This CDR3 reads CASSLVGGTYEQYF. The CDR3 DNA sequence: TGTGCCAGCAGCTTAGTCGGGGGGACCTACGAGCAGTACTTC.